Below, 18 T cell receptor beta chains from the same sample are listed, as sequenced in a study of shared clonotypes between healthy human individuals. Sequenced by immunoSEQ multiplex PCR; TCRdb stores in-frame clones only, minus some. The sample holds millions of clones, 85% to 95% seen once. The naive CD8 fraction comprised CD45RO-negative cells positively selected for CCR7 and excluded terminally differentiated effector memory CD45RA+ cells. The sample comprised naive CD8+ T cells sorted from blood. The receptor set was obtained from a man in his late teens or twenties in good health.

This chain uses TRBV7-2 with TRBJ2-1, with D possibly being TRBD1 or TRBD2 (5 bases each). Deletions cut 7 bases from V and 0 bases from J, with 13 bases between. The CDR3 length is 15 residues. CDR1 and CDR2 from the germline V gene are SGHTA and FQGNSA. CDR3 in amino acids: CASTWDHSSYNEQFF. The CDR3 coding sequence is TGTGCCAGCACCTGGGACCACAGCTCCTACAATGAGCAGTTCTTC.

This chain joins TRBV4-3 and TRBJ2-1; no firm D call. Germline V CDR1 and CDR2: LGHNA, YSLEER. The CDR3 runs to 14 residues. V was cut by 3 bases and J by 4 bases, with 10 bases left in between. The CDR3 coding sequence is TGCGCCAGCAGCCAGAGCCCACAGTACAATGAGCAGTTCTTC. Its protein is CASSQSPQYNEQFF.

The rearrangement links TRBV4-1 to TRBJ2-7; 7 bases align to TRBD2. Germline V lookup: CDR1 MGHRA, CDR2 YSYEKL. J was trimmed by 0 bases and V by 5 bases; bases with no gene match: 4. The CDR3 extends over 14 amino acids. The chain's CDR3 is CASSYTSDSYEQYF. The CDR3 coding sequence is TGCGCCAGCAGCTATACTAGCGACTCCTACGAGCAGTACTTC.

The genes are TRBV28 and TRBJ2-3; D perhaps matches TRBD2 (5 bases). CDR1 MDHEN and CDR2 SYDVKM come from the germline V gene. V lost 6 bases and J 3 bases, leaving 13 bases between the germline ends. CDR3 length: 14 amino acids. The CDR3 is CASRGGRGTDTQYF. The CDR3 DNA reads TGTGCCAGCAGGGGCGGGCGAGGGACAGATACGCAGTATTTT. The entire variable domain, with the rest obtained from reference TRBV28 and TRBJ2-3, is as follows: DVKVTQSSRYLVKRTGEKVFLECVQDMDHENMFWYRQDPGLGLRLIYFSYDVKMKEKGDIPEGYSVSREKKERFSLILESASTNQTSMYLCASRGGRGTDTQYFGPGTRLTVL.

The gene calls are TRBV9 and TRBJ2-1, with D possibly TRBD2 on 6 matching bases. The CDR3 has 15 residues. The V and J ends lost 4 bases and 0 bases respectively, with 11 bases between them. Looked up from germline, CDR1 is SGDLS and CDR2 is YYNGEE. The CDR3 loop is CASSRGGSSYNEQFF. The CDR3 bases are TGTGCCAGCAGCAGGGGAGGAAGCTCCTACAATGAGCAGTTCTTC.

The V gene is TRBV27, the J gene TRBJ2-7; no clear D gene. Germline loops: CDR1 MNHEY, CDR2 SMNVEV (reference sequence). V lost 0 bases and J lost 5, with 14 bases in between. The CDR3 consists of 15 residues. The CDR3 DNA follows: TGTGCCAGCAGTTTATCGTGGGGAAGTAACCACGAGCAGTACTTC. As protein: CASSLSWGSNHEQYF.

This clone was observed a single time. This chain links TRBV6-5 with TRBJ2-1; perhaps TRBD1 as D (5 bases). The CDR3 extends over 14 amino acids. V was cut by 6 bases and J by 5 bases, with 14 bases left in between. CDR1 and CDR2 (germline): MNHEY, SVGAGI. The DNA of the CDR3 is TGTGCCAGCAGCGCTTACTGGGGCAACAATGAGCAGTTCTTC. This translates into CASSAYWGNNEQFF.

This clone appeared once. The chain carries TRBV2 and TRBJ1-3; the D gene is possibly TRBD1 (6 bases). The V gene's germline CDR1 is SNHLY and CDR2 FYNNEI. The CDR3 runs 16 residues. The ends were cut back, 0 bases at V and 5 bases at J, with 14 bases in the middle. The CDR3 spells CASSEALEGERNTIYF. The CDR3 DNA reads as TGTGCCAGCAGTGAAGCCTTGGAGGGGGAGCGAAACACCATATATTTT.

The sample holds one count of this clone. The CDR3, as DNA: TGTGCCAGCAGCTTAGAGTACGGGGAGGGAGACGAGCAGTACTTC. Translating gives CASSLEYGEGDEQYF. The gene calls are TRBV11-2 and TRBJ2-7; 7 bases map to TRBD2. J gave up 5 bases and V 0 bases, and 7 bases lay outside the gene matches. Germline assignment: CDR1 SGHAT and CDR2 FQNNGV. The CDR3 contains 15 residues.

The CDR3 here is CASSPGGSLSYEQYF. In DNA, the CDR3 is TGTGCCAGCAGCCCAGGGGGGTCACTCTCCTACGAGCAGTACTTC. This chain connects TRBV7-6 to TRBJ2-7; D possibly corresponds to TRBD1 (7 bases). The CDR3 is made up of 15 amino acids. CDR1 is SGHVS, CDR2 FNYEAQ, per germline. The V end lost 5 bases, the J end lost 0 bases, and 14 bases lay between the germline ends. Based on the CDR3 plus reference TRBV7-6 and TRBJ2-7, the full variable domain is GAGVSQSPRYKVTKRGQDVALRCDPISGHVSLYWYRQALGQGPEFLTYFNYEAQQDKSGLPNDRFSAERPEGSISTLTIQRTEQRDSAMYRCASSPGGSLSYEQYFGPGTRLTVT.

The chain carries TRBV5-4 and TRBJ1-1; D is ambiguous. V lost 1 base and J lost 8, with 12 bases in between. Germline V gene data show CDR1 as SGHNT and CDR2 as YYREEE (reference sequence). The CDR3 contains 13 residues. This CDR3 reads CASSLNPLSEAFF. The CDR3 coding sequence is TGTGCCAGCAGCTTGAACCCGCTGTCCGAAGCTTTCTTT.

This chain connects TRBV9 to TRBJ2-1, with 7 bases fitting TRBD2. With V trimmed by 4 bases and J by 5 bases, 9 bases remained unmatched. The CDR3 sequence is 15 residues long. Germline lookup yields CDR1 SGDLS and CDR2 YYNGEE. DNA for the CDR3: TGTGCCAGCAGCACTAGCGAGAAGGGGAACAATGAGCAGTTCTTC. Translated, it gives CASSTSEKGNNEQFF.

This clone came up many times. The gene calls are TRBV29-1 and TRBJ1-2, with TRBD1 matching over 8 bases. This CDR3 comprises 17 residues. Germline assignment: CDR1 SQVTM and CDR2 ANQGSEA. V dropped 0 bases and J dropped 2; count of bases not matched to a gene: 11. CDR3 nucleotides: TGCAGCGTTGAAGAAAGGAGGCAGGGGGCTGAAAACTATGGCTACACCTTC. Its protein is CSVEERRQGAENYGYTF. The whole variable domain, remainder taken from reference TRBV29-1 and TRBJ1-2, is SAVISQKPSRDICQRGTSLTIQCQVDSQVTMMFWYRQQPGQSLTLIATANQGSEATYESGFVIDKFPISRPNLTFSTLTVSNMSPEDSSIYLCSVEERRQGAENYGYTFGSGTRLTVV.

The genes are TRBV29-1 and TRBJ1-2; no firm D call. V was shortened by 3 bases and J by 4 bases, with 9 bases between the two germline ends. The CDR3 length is 12 residues. Per the germline V gene, CDR1 is SQVTM and CDR2 is ANQGSEA. Written as DNA, the CDR3 is TGCAGCGTTGATGGGGAAATCTATGGCTACACCTTC. Protein: CSVDGEIYGYTF.

This clone came up once. The chain recombines TRBV30 with TRBJ2-7, with D maybe TRBD1 (6 bases). Germline V gene sequence: CDR1 GTSNPN, CDR2 SVGIG (reference sequence). This CDR3 is built from 14 residues. V lost 5 bases and J 4 bases, leaving 18 bases between the germline ends. The CDR3 DNA reads as TGTGCCTGGGGGACCGGGGCAGGGGTTTACGAGCAGTACTTC. It is translated as CAWGTGAGVYEQYF.

V usage is TRBV13 and J usage is TRBJ2-5, with a possible D match to TRBD2 (5 bases). Trimming left V 6 bases short and J 6 bases short, with 14 bases between. The CDR3 loop spans 13 amino acids. In germline, CDR1 is PRHDT, CDR2 FYEKMQ (reference sequence). The CDR3: CASSVREGKTQYF. The DNA of the CDR3 is TGTGCCAGCAGTGTCCGGGAAGGAAAGACCCAGTACTTC.

Comment on this clone: Other DNA sequences within the sample encode an identical CDR3. V and J are TRBV7-9 and TRBJ2-7; 9 bases match TRBD2. Germline CDR1 SEHNR, CDR2 FQNEAQ (reference sequence). With 4 bases clipped from V and 3 bases from J, the junction kept 4 bases outside the gene matches. This CDR3 has 14 residues. CDR3 region: CASSSSGNYYEQYF. CDR3 nucleotides: TGTGCCAGCAGCTCTAGCGGGAACTACTACGAGCAGTACTTC.

This sequence joins TRBV4-1 and TRBJ2-2, with a tentative D call TRBD1 (6 bases). The V end was cut by 7 bases, the J end by 6 bases, with 6 bases between. Germline CDR1 reads MGHRA; CDR2 reads YSYEKL. CDR3 length: 11 amino acids. CDR3 amino acids: CASKGAGELFF. CDR3 nucleotides: TGCGCCAGCAAGGGGGCCGGGGAGCTGTTTTTT.